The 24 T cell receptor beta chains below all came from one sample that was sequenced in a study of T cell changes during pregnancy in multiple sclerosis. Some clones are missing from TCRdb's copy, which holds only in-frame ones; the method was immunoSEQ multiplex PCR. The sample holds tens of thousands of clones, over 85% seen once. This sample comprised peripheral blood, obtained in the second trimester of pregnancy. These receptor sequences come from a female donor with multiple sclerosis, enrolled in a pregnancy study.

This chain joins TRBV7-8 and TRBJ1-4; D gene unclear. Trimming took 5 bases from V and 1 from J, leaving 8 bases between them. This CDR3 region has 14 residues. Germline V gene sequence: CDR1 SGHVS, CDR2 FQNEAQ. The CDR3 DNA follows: TGTGCCAGCAGCCCCATAGAAACTAATGAAAAACTGTTTTTT. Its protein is CASSPIETNEKLFF. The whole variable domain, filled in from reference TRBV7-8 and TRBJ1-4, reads GAGVSQSPRYKVAKRGQDVALRCDPISGHVSLFWYQQALGQGPEFLTYFQNEAQLDKSGLPSDRFFAERPEGSVSTLKIQRTQQEDSAVYLCASSPIETNEKLFFGSGTQLSVL.

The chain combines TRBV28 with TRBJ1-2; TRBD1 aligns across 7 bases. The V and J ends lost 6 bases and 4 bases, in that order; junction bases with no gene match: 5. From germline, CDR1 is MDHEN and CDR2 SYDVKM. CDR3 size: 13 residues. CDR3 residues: CASSGTDGYGYTF. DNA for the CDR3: TGTGCCAGCAGCGGGACAGATGGCTATGGCTACACCTTC.

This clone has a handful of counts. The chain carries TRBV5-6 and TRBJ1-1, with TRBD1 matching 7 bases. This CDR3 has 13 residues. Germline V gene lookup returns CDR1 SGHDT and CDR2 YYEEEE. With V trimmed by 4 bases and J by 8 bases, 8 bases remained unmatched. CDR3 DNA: TGTGCCAGCAGCGAACAGGGGTCGGAAGAAGCTTTCTTT. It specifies CASSEQGSEEAFF.

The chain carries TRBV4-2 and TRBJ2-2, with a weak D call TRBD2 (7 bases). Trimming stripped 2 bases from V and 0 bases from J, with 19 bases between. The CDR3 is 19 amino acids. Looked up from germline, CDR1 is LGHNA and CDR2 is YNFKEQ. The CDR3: CASSQTQAGALANTGELFF. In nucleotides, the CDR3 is TGTGCCAGCAGCCAAACCCAGGCGGGGGCACTTGCGAACACCGGGGAGCTGTTTTTT.

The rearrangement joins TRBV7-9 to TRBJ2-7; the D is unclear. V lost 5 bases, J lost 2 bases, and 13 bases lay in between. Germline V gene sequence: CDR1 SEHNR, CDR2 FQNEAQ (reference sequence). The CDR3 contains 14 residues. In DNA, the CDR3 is TGTGCCAGCAGCCCCCCCGAGGAAACCTACGAGCAGTACTTC. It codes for CASSPPEETYEQYF.

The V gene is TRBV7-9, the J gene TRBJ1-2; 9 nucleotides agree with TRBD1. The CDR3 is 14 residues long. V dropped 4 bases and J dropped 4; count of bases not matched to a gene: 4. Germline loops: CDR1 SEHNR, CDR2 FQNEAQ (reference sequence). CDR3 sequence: CASSWGQGRYGYTF. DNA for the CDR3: TGTGCCAGCAGCTGGGGACAGGGACGCTATGGCTACACCTTC.

The CDR3 sequence is CASSPTTGGGGYEQYF. The DNA for the CDR3 is TGTGCCAGTAGTCCAACGACAGGAGGTGGAGGCTACGAGCAGTACTTC. The chain has TRBV19 and TRBJ2-7; tentatively, D is TRBD1 (6 bases). V lost 5 bases and J 3 bases, leaving 20 bases between the germline ends. In germline, CDR1 is LNHDA, CDR2 SQIVND (reference sequence). This CDR3 contains 16 residues.

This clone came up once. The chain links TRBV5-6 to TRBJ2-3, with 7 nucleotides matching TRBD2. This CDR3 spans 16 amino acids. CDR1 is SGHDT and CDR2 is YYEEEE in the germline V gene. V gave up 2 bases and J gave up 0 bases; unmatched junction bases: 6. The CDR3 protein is CASSFKRDPSTDTQYF. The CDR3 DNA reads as TGTGCCAGCAGCTTCAAGCGGGACCCTAGCACAGATACGCAGTATTTT.

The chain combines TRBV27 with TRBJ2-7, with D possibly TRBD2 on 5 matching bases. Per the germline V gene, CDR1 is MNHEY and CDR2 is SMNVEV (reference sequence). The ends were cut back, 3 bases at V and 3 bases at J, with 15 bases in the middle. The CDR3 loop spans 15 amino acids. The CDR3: CASSFGDPEFYEQYF. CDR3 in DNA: TGTGCCAGCAGTTTCGGGGATCCTGAGTTCTACGAGCAGTACTTC.

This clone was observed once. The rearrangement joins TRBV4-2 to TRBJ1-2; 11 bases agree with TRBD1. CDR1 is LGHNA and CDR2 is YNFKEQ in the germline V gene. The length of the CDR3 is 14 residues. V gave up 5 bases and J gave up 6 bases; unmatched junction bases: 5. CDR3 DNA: TGTGCCAGCAGCGAGGGACAGGGGGTGGATGGCTACACCTTC. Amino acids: CASSEGQGVDGYTF.

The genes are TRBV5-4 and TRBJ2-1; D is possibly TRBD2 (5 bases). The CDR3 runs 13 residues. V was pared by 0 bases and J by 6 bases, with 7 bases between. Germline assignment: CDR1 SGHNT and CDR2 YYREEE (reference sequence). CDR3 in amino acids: CASSLVGVNEQFF. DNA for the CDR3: TGTGCCAGCAGCTTGGTCGGGGTCAATGAGCAGTTCTTC.

The CDR3 protein is CASRWQANTEAFF. The CDR3 nucleotides are TGTGCCAGCAGATGGCAGGCGAACACTGAAGCTTTCTTT. This rearrangement joins TRBV6-5 to TRBJ1-1; D is ambiguous. V lost 6 bases to trimming and J lost 1 base, with 9 bases between them. Germline V gene data show CDR1 as MNHEY and CDR2 as SVGAGI. CDR3 length equals 13 residues.

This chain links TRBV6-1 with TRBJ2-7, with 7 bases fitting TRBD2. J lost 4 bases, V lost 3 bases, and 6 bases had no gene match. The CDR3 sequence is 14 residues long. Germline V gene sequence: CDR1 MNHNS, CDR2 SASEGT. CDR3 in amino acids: CASSDMGLLYEQYF. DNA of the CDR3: TGTGCCAGCAGTGATATGGGACTACTTTACGAGCAGTACTTC.

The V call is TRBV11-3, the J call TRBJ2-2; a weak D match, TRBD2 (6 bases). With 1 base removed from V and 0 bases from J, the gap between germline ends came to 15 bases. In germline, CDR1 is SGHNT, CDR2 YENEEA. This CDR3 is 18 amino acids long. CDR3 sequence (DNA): TGTGCCAGCAGCTTAGGCGCGGGGCAGGGTGCGAACACCGGGGAGCTGTTTTTT. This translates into CASSLGAGQGANTGELFF.

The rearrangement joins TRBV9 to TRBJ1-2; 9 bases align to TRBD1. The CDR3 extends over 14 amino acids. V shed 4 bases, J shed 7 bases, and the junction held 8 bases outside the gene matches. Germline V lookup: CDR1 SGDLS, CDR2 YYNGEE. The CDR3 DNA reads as TGTGCCAGCAGCACGGACAGGGGCCTGCTTGGCTACACCTTC. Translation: CASSTDRGLLGYTF.

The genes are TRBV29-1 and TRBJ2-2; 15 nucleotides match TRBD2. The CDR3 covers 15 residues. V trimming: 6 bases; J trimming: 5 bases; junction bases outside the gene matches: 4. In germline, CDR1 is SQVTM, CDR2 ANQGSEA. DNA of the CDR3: TGCAGCGTCCGGACTAGCGGGAGGGTAACCGGGGAGCTGTTTTTT. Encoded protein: CSVRTSGRVTGELFF.

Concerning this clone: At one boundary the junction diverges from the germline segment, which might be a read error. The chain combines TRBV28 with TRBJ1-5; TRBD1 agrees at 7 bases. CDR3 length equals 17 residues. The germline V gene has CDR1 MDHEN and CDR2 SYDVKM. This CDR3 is CASSLTRYRDSNQPQHF. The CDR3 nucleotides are TGTGCCAGCAGTTTAACCCGGTACCGGGACAGCAATCAGCCTCAGCATTTT.

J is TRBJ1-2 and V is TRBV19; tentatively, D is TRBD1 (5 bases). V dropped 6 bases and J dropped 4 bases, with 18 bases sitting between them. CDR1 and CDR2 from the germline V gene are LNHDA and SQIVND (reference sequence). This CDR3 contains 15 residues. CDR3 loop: CASRVERGTIYGYTF. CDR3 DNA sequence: TGTGCCAGTAGGGTGGAGCGGGGGACGATCTATGGCTACACCTTC.

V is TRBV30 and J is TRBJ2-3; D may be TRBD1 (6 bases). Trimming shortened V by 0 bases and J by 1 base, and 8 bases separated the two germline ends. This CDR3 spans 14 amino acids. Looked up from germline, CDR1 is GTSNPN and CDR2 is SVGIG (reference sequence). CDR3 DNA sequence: TGTGCCTGGAGTGTGAAGGGGGGCACAGATACGCAGTATTTT. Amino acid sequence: CAWSVKGGTDTQYF.

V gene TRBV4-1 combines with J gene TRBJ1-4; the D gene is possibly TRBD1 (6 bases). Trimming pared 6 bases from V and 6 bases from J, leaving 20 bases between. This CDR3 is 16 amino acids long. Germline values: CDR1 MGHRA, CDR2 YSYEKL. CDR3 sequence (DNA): TGCGCCAGCAGTGGCACCTGGATCAAGGGGGATGAAAAACTGTTTTTT. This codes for CASSGTWIKGDEKLFF.

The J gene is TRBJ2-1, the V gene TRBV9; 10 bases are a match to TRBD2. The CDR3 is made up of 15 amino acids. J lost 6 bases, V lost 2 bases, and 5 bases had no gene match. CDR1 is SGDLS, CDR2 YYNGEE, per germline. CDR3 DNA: TGTGCCAGCAGCGTGGGGACTAGCGTTCCCAATGAGCAGTTCTTC. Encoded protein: CASSVGTSVPNEQFF.

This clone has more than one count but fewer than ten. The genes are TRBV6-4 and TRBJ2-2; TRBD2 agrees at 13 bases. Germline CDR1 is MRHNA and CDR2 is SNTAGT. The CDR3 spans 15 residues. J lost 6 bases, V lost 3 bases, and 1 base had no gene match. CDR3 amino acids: CASSELAGGSGELFF. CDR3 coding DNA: TGTGCCAGCAGTGAACTAGCGGGAGGGTCCGGGGAGCTGTTTTTT.

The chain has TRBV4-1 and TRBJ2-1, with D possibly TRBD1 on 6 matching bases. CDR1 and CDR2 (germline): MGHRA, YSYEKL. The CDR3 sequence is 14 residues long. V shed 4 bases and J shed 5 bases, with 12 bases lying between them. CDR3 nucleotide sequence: TGCGCCAGCAGCCCCGGCAGGGGAGACAATGAGCAGTTCTTC. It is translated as CASSPGRGDNEQFF.

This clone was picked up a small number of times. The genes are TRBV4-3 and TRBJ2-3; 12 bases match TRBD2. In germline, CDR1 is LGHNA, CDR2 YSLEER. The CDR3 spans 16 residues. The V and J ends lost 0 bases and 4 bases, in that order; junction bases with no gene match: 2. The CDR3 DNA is TGCGCCAGCAGCCAAGATCTAGCGGGAGGGCCAGATACGCAGTATTTT. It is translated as CASSQDLAGGPDTQYF.